One TCR beta chain is described in this entry. The template-switching step introduced UMIs that carried a 6-nucleotide sample barcode. TCRalpha and TCRbeta cDNA went through nested PCRs of approximately 16 and 9 cycles, two in total. From the 5' RACE reads, TCRdb lists one entry per CDR3 protein and no DNA. The ten most abundant clones cover 7.5% to 8% of a sample with 200,000 to 250,000 distinct CDR3 sequences. This entry belongs to a study of monozygotic twins with inflammatory bowel disease. CDR3 size: 13 residues. Per the germline V gene, CDR1 is ENHRY and CDR2 is SYGVKD. This receptor was identified in a human donor with ulcerative colitis or Crohn's disease, or a healthy co-twin of an affected twin (not recorded which). This chain uses TRBV10-3 with TRBJ1-1; the D call from TCRdb, TRBD1, cannot be confirmed without DNA. Sequencing input: blood. The CDR3 loop is CAIRGNRGSEAFF.